This section outlines one T cell receptor beta chain sequence together with its context. This specimen belongs to a study of T cell responses to AZD1222 COVID-19 vaccine. Assay: immunoSEQ multiplex PCR; the TCRdb copy retains only in-frame clones and omits some. This table has 95,000 to 100,000 clones, roughly nine tenths appearing once. CDR1 and CDR2 from the germline V gene are MNHNY and SVGAGI (reference sequence). The length of the CDR3 is 14 residues. V shed 10 bases, J shed 7 bases, and the junction held 8 bases outside the gene matches. The input for sequencing was peripheral blood, taken on day 0 of AZD1222 vaccination. The chain has TRBV6-6 and TRBJ2-1; TRBD2 agrees at 12 bases. The receptor was isolated from an adult in good health. The CDR3 sequence: CAISPSGGANEQFF. The DNA of the CDR3 is TGTGCCATCTCCCCTAGCGGGGGGGCTAATGAGCAGTTCTTC.